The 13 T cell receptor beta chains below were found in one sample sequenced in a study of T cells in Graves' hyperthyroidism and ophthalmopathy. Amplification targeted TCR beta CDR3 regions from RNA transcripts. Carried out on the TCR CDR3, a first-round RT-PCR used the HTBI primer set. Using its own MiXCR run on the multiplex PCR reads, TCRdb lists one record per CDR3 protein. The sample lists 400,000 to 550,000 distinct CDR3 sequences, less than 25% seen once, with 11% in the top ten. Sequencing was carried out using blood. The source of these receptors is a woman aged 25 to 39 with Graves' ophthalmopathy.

For the CDR3, the DNA is TGTGCCAGCAGTACCGGACCGACTAACTATGGCTACACCTTC. It specifies CASSTGPTNYGYTF. This chain links TRBV6-1 with TRBJ1-2; D gene unclear. Germline V CDR1 and CDR2: MNHNS, SASEGT. V gave up 5 bases and J gave up 0 bases, with 10 bases separating them. This CDR3 is built from 14 residues.

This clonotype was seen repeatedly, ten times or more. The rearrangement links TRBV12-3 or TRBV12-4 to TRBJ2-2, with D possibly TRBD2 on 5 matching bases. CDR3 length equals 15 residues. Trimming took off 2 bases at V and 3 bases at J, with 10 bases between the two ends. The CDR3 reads CASSLRAVHTGELFF. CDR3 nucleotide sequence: TGTGCCAGCAGTTTAAGAGCGGTACACACCGGGGAGCTGTTTTTT.

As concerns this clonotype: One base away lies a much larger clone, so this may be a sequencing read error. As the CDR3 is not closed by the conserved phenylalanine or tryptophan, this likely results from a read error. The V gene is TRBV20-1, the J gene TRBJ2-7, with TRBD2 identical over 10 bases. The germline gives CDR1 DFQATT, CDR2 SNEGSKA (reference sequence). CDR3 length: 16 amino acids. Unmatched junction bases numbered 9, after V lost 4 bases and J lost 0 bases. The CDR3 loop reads CSANAPQRGGSYEQYC. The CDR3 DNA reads TGCAGTGCTAACGCCCCCCAGCGGGGGGGCTCCTACGAGCAGTACTGC.

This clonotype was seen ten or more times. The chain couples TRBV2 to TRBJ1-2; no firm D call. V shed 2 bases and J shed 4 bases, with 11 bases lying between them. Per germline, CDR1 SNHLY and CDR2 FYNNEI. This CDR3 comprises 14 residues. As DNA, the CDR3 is TGTGCCAGCAGTGAAATCCCGGGGAGCTATGGCTACACCTTC. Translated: CASSEIPGSYGYTF.

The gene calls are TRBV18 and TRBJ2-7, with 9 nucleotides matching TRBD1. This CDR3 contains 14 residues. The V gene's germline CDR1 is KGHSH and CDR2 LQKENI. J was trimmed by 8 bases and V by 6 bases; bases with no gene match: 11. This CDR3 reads CASSSGGQGVQQYF. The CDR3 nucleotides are TGTGCCAGCTCGTCCGGGGGACAGGGTGTCCAGCAGTACTTC.

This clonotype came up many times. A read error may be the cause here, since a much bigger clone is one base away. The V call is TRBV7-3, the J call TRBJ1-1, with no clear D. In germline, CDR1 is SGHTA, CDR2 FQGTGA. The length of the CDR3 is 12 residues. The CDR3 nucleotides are TGTGCCAGCACCCTTGGAGGAACTGAAGCTTGCTTT. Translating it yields CASTLGGTEACF. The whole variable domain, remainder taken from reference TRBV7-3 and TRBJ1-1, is GAGVSQTPSNKVTEKGKYVELRCDPISGHTALYWYRQSLGQGPEFLIYFQGTGAADDSGLPNDRFFAVRPEGSVSTLKIQRTERGDSAVYLCASTLGGTEACFGQGTRLTVV.

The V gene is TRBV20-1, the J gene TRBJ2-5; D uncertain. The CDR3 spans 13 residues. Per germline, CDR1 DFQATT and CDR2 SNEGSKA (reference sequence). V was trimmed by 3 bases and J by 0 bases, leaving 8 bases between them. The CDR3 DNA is TGCAGTGCTAGCGGCAGTTACCAAGAGACCCAGTACTTC. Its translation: CSASGSYQETQYF.

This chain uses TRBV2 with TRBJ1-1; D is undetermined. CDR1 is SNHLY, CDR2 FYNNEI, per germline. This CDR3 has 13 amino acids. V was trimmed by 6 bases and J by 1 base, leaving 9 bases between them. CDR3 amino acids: CASSNDKNTEAFF. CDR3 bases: TGTGCCAGCAGCAACGACAAGAACACTGAAGCTTTCTTT.

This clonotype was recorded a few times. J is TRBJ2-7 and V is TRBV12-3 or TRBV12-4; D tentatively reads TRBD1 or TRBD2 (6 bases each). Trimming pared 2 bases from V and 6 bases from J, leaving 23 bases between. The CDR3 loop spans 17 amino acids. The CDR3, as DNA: TGTGCCAGCAGTTTAAGGAGGGGGTGGCAGGGTGGGACCGAGCAGTACTTC. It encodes CASSLRRGWQGGTEQYF.

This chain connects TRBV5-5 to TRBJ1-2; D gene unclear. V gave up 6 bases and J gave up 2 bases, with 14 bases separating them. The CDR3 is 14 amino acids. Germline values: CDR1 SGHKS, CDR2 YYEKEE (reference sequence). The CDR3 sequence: CASTRTDGNYGYTF. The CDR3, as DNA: TGTGCCAGCACCCGGACGGATGGAAACTATGGCTACACCTTC.

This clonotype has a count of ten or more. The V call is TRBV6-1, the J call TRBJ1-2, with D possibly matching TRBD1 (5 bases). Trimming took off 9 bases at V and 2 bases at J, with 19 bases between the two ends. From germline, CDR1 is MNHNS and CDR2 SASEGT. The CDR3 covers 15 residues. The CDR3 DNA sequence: TGTGCCAGTCGCTGTGGACAAGCAGACAACTATGGCTACACCTTC. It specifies CASRCGQADNYGYTF.

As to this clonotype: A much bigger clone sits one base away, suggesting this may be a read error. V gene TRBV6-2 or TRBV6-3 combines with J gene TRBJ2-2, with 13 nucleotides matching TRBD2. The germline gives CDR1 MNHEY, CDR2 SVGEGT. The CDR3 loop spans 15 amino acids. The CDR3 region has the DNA TGTGCCAGCAGTTACGGGACTAGCGGGATCGGGGAGCTGTGTTTT. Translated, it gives CASSYGTSGIGELCF.

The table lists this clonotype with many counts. CDR3 DNA sequence: TGCAGTGCTAGGGGTTACACTGAAGCTTTCTTT. This gives the protein CSARGYTEAFF. J is TRBJ1-1 and V is TRBV20-1; D call uncertain. Germline V CDR1 and CDR2: DFQATT, SNEGSKA (reference sequence). The CDR3 runs 11 residues. The V end lost 3 bases, the J end lost 3 bases, and 5 bases lay between the germline ends.